The clone carrying this T cell receptor beta chain was detected only a few times. These data are taken from a study of blood T cells in healthy people across ages. Alongside a J-beta primer mix, a sample-barcoded 5' primer served in a second PCR lasting roughly 7 to 11 cycles. TCRdb analysed the 5' RACE reads with MiXCR anew, one entry per CDR3 protein. The table includes roughly 800,000 distinct CDR3 sequences, around 24% detected once. This CDR3 region has 15 residues. From germline, CDR1 is SEHNR and CDR2 FQNEAQ (reference sequence). Between the trimmed V and J ends, which lost 6 bases and 0 bases, there was a span of 12 bases. In addition, the sample was reused for a study of T cells of mothers and their children. That source adds: Versus unrelated pairs, overlap was slightly higher in related mother-child pairs, without reaching significance. Detection yielded no persistent microchimeric T cell clones.

This rearrangement joins TRBV7-9 to TRBJ1-3; maybe TRBD1 (6 bases). This receptor was obtained from a boy aged 10-17 years in good health. The sequenced material came from blood. The CDR3 DNA reads as TGTGCCAGCAGGGCAACAGGGAACTCTGGAAACACCATATATTTT. Residues: CASRATGNSGNTIYF.